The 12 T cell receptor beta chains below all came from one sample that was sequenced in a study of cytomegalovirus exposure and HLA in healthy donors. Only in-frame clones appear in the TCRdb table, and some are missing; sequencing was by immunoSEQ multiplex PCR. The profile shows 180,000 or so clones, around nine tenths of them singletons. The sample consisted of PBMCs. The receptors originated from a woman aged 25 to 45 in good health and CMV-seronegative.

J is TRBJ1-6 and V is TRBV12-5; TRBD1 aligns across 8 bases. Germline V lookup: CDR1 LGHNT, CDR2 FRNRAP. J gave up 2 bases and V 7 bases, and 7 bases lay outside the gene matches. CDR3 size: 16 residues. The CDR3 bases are TGTGCTAGTGCCACCCAGGGGGCGGCCTATAATTCACCCCTCCACTTT. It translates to CASATQGAAYNSPLHF.

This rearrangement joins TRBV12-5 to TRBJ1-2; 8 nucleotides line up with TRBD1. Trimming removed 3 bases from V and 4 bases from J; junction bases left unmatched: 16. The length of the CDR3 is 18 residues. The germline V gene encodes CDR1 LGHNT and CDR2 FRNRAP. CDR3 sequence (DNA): TGTGCTAGTGGTTTTCCCGACAGGGGCTCTCCTCTACTCTATGGCTACACCTTC. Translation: CASGFPDRGSPLLYGYTF.

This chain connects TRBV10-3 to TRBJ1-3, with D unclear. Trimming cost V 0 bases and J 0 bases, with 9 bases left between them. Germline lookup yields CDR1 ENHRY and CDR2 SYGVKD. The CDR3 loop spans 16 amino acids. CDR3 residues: CAISESASISGNTIYF. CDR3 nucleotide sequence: TGTGCCATCAGTGAGTCTGCCAGTATCTCTGGAAACACCATATATTTT.

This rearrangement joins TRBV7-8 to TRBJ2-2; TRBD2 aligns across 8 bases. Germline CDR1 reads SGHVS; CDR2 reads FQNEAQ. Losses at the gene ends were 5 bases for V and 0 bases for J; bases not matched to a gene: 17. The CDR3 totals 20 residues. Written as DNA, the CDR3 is TGTGCCAGCAGCCGTGTGGTAGCCAGCGGGGGACCCGCGAACACCGGGGAGCTGTTTTTT. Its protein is CASSRVVASGGPANTGELFF.

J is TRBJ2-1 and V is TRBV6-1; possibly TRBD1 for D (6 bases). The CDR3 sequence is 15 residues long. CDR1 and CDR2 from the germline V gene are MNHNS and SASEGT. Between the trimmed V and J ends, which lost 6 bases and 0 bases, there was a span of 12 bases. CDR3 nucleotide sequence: TGTGCCAGCAGATGGACAGTGAGCTCCTACAATGAGCAGTTCTTC. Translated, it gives CASRWTVSSYNEQFF.

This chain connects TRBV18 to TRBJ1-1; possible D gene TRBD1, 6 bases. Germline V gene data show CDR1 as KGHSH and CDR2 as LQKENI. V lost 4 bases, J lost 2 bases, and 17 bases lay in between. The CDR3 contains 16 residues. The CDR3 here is CASSLSTGTPNTEAFF. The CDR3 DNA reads TGTGCCAGCTCACTCTCTACCGGGACACCTAACACTGAAGCTTTCTTT. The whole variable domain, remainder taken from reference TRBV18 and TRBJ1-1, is NAGVMQNPRHLVRRRGQEARLRCSPMKGHSHVYWYRQLPEEGLKFMVYLQKENIIDESGMPKERFSAEFPKEGPSILRIQQVVRGDSAAYFCASSLSTGTPNTEAFFGQGTRLTVV.

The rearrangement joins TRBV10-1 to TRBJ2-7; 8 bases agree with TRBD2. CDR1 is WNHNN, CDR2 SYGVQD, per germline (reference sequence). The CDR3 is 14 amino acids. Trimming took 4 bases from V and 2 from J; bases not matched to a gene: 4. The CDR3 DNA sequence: TGCGCCAGCAGTGGATCAGCGGGGGCCTACGAGCAGTACTTC. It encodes CASSGSAGAYEQYF.

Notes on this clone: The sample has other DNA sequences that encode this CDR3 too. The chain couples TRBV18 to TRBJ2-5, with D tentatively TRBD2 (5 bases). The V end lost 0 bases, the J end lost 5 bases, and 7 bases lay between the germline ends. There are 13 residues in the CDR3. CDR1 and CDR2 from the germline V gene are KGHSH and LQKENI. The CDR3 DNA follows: TGTGCCAGCTCACCACCAGGAGGTGAGACCCAGTACTTC. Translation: CASSPPGGETQYF.

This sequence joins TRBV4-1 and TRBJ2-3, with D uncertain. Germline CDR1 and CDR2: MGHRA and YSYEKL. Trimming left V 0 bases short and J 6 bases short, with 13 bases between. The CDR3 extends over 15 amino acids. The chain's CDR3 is CASSQDGSWPDTQYF. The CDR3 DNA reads TGCGCCAGCAGCCAAGATGGCTCTTGGCCGGATACGCAGTATTTT.

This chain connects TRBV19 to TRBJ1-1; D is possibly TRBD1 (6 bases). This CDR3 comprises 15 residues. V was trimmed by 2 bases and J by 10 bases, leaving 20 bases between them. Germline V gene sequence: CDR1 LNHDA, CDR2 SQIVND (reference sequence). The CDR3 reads CASSISHLGQLGAFF. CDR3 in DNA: TGTGCCAGTAGTATAAGTCACCTGGGACAACTGGGAGCTTTCTTT.

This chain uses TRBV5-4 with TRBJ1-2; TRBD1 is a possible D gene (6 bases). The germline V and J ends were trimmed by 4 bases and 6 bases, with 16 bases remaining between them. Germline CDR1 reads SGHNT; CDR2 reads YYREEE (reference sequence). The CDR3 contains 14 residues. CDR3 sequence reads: CASSGRQEWDGYTF. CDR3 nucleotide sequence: TGTGCCAGCAGCGGGCGACAGGAGTGGGATGGCTACACCTTC.

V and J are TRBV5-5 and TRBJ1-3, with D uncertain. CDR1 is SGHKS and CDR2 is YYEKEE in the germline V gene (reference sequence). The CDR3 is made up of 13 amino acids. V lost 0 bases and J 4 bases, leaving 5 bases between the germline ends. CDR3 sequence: CASSLDRGNTIYF. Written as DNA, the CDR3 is TGTGCCAGCAGCTTGGATAGAGGAAACACCATATATTTT.